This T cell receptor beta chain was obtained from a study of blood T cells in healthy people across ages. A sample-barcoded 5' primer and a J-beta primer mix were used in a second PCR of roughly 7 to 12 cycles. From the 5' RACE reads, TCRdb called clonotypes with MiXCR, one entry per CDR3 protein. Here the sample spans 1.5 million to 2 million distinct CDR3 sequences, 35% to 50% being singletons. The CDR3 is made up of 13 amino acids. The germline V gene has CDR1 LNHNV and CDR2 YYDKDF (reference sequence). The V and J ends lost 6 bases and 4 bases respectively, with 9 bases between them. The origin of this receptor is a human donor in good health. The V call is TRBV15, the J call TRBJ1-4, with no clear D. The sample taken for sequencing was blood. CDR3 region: CATRKVYNEKLFF. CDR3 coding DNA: TGTGCCACCAGGAAGGTCTATAATGAAAAACTGTTTTTT.